This is a list of T cell receptor beta chains from one sample in a study of cytomegalovirus exposure and HLA in healthy donors. Here immunoSEQ multiplex PCR was the method, and the copy in TCRdb shows in-frame clones only, minus some. The sample includes tens of thousands of clones, roughly 90% seen only once; the top ten take over 2%. What was sequenced was PBMCs. The source is a woman in her 30s in good health and CMV-seronegative. The CDR3 runs from the conserved cysteine through the conserved F or W. The order of the fields is J gene, clone size, D gene, V gene, CDR3 DNA, CDR3 protein. D genes are given only for firm matches. The size entry is marked missing in some rows and otherwise reads once, few, many or a size class.

>TRBJ1-3|NA|NA|TRBV4-3
TGCGCCAGCAGCCAAGATCGCCCGGGACAAAGAAACACCATATATTTT
CASSQDRPGQRNTIYF
>TRBJ1-4|NA|TRBD1|TRBV4-1
TGCGCCAGCAGCCAGGTGAAAGTGGACAGGGGCAGTTTTTTT
CASSQVKVDRGSFF
>TRBJ1-1|once|NA|TRBV6-5
TGTGCCAGCAGTTACTCGGGGGGAAACGCTTGGACTGAAGCTTTCTTT
CASSYSGGNAWTEAFF
>TRBJ2-3|NA|TRBD2|TRBV30
TGTGCCTGGAGTGACGGTGCTAGCGGGACGATCACAGATACGCAGTATTTT
CAWSDGASGTITDTQYF
>TRBJ2-7|NA|TRBD1|TRBV5-4
TGTGCCAGCAGCTTGACAGGGGGCTCTCACGAGCAGTACTTC
CASSLTGGSHEQYF
>TRBJ1-5|NA|TRBD1|TRBV2
TGTGCCAGCAGTCCCCTGAGTAGGACAGGGAGTCAGCCCCAGCATTTT
CASSPLSRTGSQPQHF
>TRBJ2-3|NA|TRBD2|TRBV5-1
TGCGCCAGCAGCCCGGCCGTACTAGCGGGACTCACAGATACGCAGTATTTT
CASSPAVLAGLTDTQYF
>TRBJ2-3|NA|NA|TRBV9
TGTGCCAGCAGCCCCCAACCGGTTAGTCCAGATACGCAGTATTTT
CASSPQPVSPDTQYF
>TRBJ2-3|NA|TRBD2|TRBV27
TGTGCCAGCAATTCCGGGGGGGATACGCAGTATTTT
CASNSGGDTQYF
>TRBJ2-5|NA|TRBD2|TRBV18
TGTGCCAGCTCACCCATTTCAGGGCGGGAGTGGGAGACCCAGTACTTC
CASSPISGREWETQYF
>TRBJ1-3|NA|TRBD1|TRBV7-2
TGTGCCAGCAGCGCGGCCGGGACAGGGTTCTCTGGAAACACCATATATTTT
CASSAAGTGFSGNTIYF
>TRBJ2-5|NA|TRBD2|TRBV5-1
TGCGCCAGCAGCGCAGCGGGAACCTCAAGCCAAGAGACCCAGTACTTC
CASSAAGTSSQETQYF
>TRBJ1-1|NA|TRBD1|TRBV29-1
TGCAGCGTTTTTCTGCCGGGACAGGGGTCATTGGGGTACACTGAAGCTTTCTTT
CSVFLPGQGSLGYTEAFF
>TRBJ2-7|NA|NA|TRBV27
TGTGCCAGCAGCAGACGGACTATTCCCTACGAGCAGTACTTC
CASSRRTIPYEQYF
>TRBJ1-5|NA|NA|TRBV2
TGTGCCAGCAAGCGAGTCGGTCAGCCCCAGCATTTT
CASKRVGQPQHF
>TRBJ2-7|NA|NA|TRBV2
TGTGCCAGCCTTAGCGATCGATCCTACGAGCAGTACTTC
CASLSDRSYEQYF
>TRBJ2-7|NA|NA|TRBV28
TGTGCCAGCCGCCGCACCCTGGGAGGCTACGAGCAGTACTTC
CASRRTLGGYEQYF
>TRBJ1-2|NA|TRBD1|TRBV5-5
TGTGCCAGCAGCACACGGACAGGCGAAGATGGCTACACCTTC
CASSTRTGEDGYTF
>TRBJ2-7|NA|TRBD2|TRBV2
TGTGCCAGCAGTGAACGCACTAGCGGGTATTCTTACTCCTACGAGCAGTACTTC
CASSERTSGYSYSYEQYF
>TRBJ2-2|NA|TRBD1|TRBV27
TGTGCCAGTGCTCCGGGACAGGGCCGGACCGGGGAACTGTTTTTT
CASAPGQGRTGELFF
>TRBJ2-2|NA|TRBD2|TRBV6-5
TGTGCCAGCAGGACTATAGCGGGAGGGCCCGGGGAGCTGTTTTTT
CASRTIAGGPGELFF
>TRBJ2-2|once|NA|TRBV7-7
TGTGCTAGCAGTACTTTATATTTGGGGTCTGACAGAAAGAACACCGGGGAGCTGTTTTTT
CASSTLYLGSDRKNTGELFF
>TRBJ2-3|once|TRBD2|TRBV27
TGTGCCAGCAGTTTCCTAGCGGGATCCTCAGATACGCAGTATTTT
CASSFLAGSSDTQYF
>TRBJ1-4|NA|NA|TRBV29-1
TGCAGCGTTGGCCGCAGTTTTAATGAAAAACTGTTTTTT
CSVGRSFNEKLFF
>TRBJ2-5|NA|NA|TRBV19
TGTGCCAGTAGTTTCTCTACTAGCCGCGAGACCCAGTACTTC
CASSFSTSRETQYF
>TRBJ2-1|NA|TRBD2|TRBV7-3
TGTGCCAGCAGCTATGGGCCCCCCAGCGGGGGGGGGACTGAGCAGTTCTTC
CASSYGPPSGGGTEQFF
>TRBJ1-2|NA|NA|TRBV6-5
TGTGCCAGCAGTTACTCCCAAGGGGCTGGCTACACCTTC
CASSYSQGAGYTF
>TRBJ1-5|once|NA|TRBV30
TGTGCCTGGGGGATTGGGGAGAGCAATCAGCCCCAGCATTTT
CAWGIGESNQPQHF
>TRBJ1-2|NA|NA|TRBV15
TGTGCCACCAGCAGAGGAACAGCTAACTATGGCTACACCTTC
CATSRGTANYGYTF
>TRBJ1-2|NA|NA|TRBV28
TGTGCCAGCAGTTTAGGACAGCCCTATGGCTACACCTTC
CASSLGQPYGYTF
>TRBJ2-7|once|TRBD1|TRBV14
TGTGCCAGCAGCCAAGGTCCAGGGGGCGAGCCCCTATGGGGCTACGAGCAGTACTTC
CASSQGPGGEPLWGYEQYF